These 26 T cell receptor beta chains originate from one sample sequenced in a study of cytomegalovirus exposure and HLA in healthy donors. In the PCR, 60 Vbeta and 13 Jbeta primers were used. TCRdb keeps only in-frame clones here, not all; method: immunoSEQ multiplex PCR. The table lists some 150,000 clones, about 72% of them singletons. The specimen was PBMCs. The receptors were sampled from a man in his fifties or sixties in good health and CMV-seronegative.

The chain carries TRBV6-5 and TRBJ2-7; a weak D match, TRBD1 (6 bases). The CDR3 length is 13 residues. Looked up from germline, CDR1 is MNHEY and CDR2 is SVGAGI. Between the trimmed V and J ends, which lost 2 bases and 4 bases, there was a span of 9 bases. The CDR3 spells CASSYDRQYEQYF. The CDR3 DNA follows: TGTGCCAGCAGTTACGACAGGCAATACGAGCAGTACTTC.

V usage is TRBV7-9 and J usage is TRBJ1-6, with TRBD1 matching over 8 bases. After removal of 0 bases from V and 10 bases from J, the junction contained 5 bases not matched to a gene. The CDR3 consists of 15 residues. The germline V gene has CDR1 SEHNR and CDR2 FQNEAQ (reference sequence). The CDR3 is CASSLASGGESPLHF. The CDR3 bases are TGTGCCAGCAGCTTAGCCTCAGGGGGCGAATCACCCCTCCACTTT.

The genes are TRBV7-9 and TRBJ1-1; weak D call: TRBD1 (6 bases). V was trimmed by 5 bases and J by 1 base, leaving 11 bases between them. The CDR3 loop spans 14 amino acids. Looked up from germline, CDR1 is SEHNR and CDR2 is FQNEAQ (reference sequence). The CDR3 spells CASSRGGPNTEAFF. Written as DNA, the CDR3 is TGTGCCAGCAGCCGCGGGGGCCCGAACACTGAAGCTTTCTTT.

J is TRBJ2-2 and V is TRBV7-9, with 7 positions matching TRBD2. The CDR3 totals 13 residues. Unmatched junction bases numbered 4, after V lost 5 bases and J lost 7 bases. The germline V gene encodes CDR1 SEHNR and CDR2 FQNEAQ (reference sequence). CDR3 amino acids: CASSSREGGELFF. CDR3 coding DNA: TGTGCCAGCAGCAGCAGGGAGGGCGGGGAGCTGTTTTTT.

This sequence joins TRBV13 and TRBJ2-1, with TRBD2 identical over 9 bases. This CDR3 is 15 amino acids long. Trimming removed 2 bases from V and 6 bases from J; junction bases left unmatched: 5. From germline, CDR1 is PRHDT and CDR2 FYEKMQ (reference sequence). The CDR3 region has the DNA TGTGCCAGCAGCTTATATGCGGGGGGGACCAATGAGCAGTTCTTC. Amino acid sequence: CASSLYAGGTNEQFF.

The chain employs TRBV19 and TRBJ1-2; 7 bases are shared with TRBD1. V lost 9 bases to trimming and J lost 4 bases; unmatched junction nucleotides: 8. CDR1 is LNHDA, CDR2 SQIVND, per germline (reference sequence). This CDR3 region has 13 residues. CDR3 region: CASTGASSYGYTF. CDR3 bases: TGTGCCAGCACAGGGGCGTCGAGCTATGGCTACACCTTC.

The chain employs TRBV11-2 and TRBJ2-7; D is ambiguous. Germline-derived CDR1 and CDR2 are SGHAT and FQNNGV. The CDR3 spans 12 residues. The V gene lost 1 base and the J gene lost 4 bases, with 5 bases spanning the gap. The CDR3 is CASSLGAYEQYF. The CDR3, as DNA: TGTGCCAGCAGCTTAGGAGCGTACGAGCAGTACTTC.

The V gene is TRBV7-8, the J gene TRBJ2-7; 11 bases are a match to TRBD1. J was trimmed by 4 bases and V by 1 base; bases with no gene match: 3. Germline loops: CDR1 SGHVS, CDR2 FQNEAQ. CDR3 length equals 15 residues. The DNA for the CDR3 is TGTGCCAGCAGCTTAGGGGGGACAGGGGGTTACGAGCAGTACTTC. Its protein product is CASSLGGTGGYEQYF.

The CDR3 nucleotides read TGTGCCAGCAGCAAAGTGGCCGCTACTAAAGGCTACACCTTC. Encoded protein: CASSKVAATKGYTF. The V gene is TRBV21-1, the J gene TRBJ1-2. TRBV21-1 is classified as a pseudogene. The CDR3 consists of 14 residues.

This clone has just a few counts. The chain uses TRBV5-1 and TRBJ1-2; weak D call: TRBD1 (5 bases). The germline V gene has CDR1 SGHRS and CDR2 YFSETQ. The CDR3 has 15 residues. V was cut by 0 bases and J by 6 bases, with 15 bases left in between. CDR3 coding DNA: TGCGCCAGCAGCTTGGGTTGGGGGGACTTTGATGGCTACACCTTC. Translating it yields CASSLGWGDFDGYTF.

This clone turned up a few times. This rearrangement joins TRBV11-2 to TRBJ2-5; 13 nucleotides match TRBD2. CDR1 is SGHAT, CDR2 FQNNGV, per germline. The trim removed 3 bases at V and 4 bases at J, leaving 5 bases unmatched. The CDR3 runs 16 residues. In nucleotides, the CDR3 is TGTGCCAGCAGCTTCCAACTAGCGGGAGGGCCAGAGACCCAGTACTTC. Residues: CASSFQLAGGPETQYF.

This rearrangement joins TRBV28 to TRBJ2-3; 10 bases align to TRBD2. The germline V gene has CDR1 MDHEN and CDR2 SYDVKM. Trimming cost V 7 bases and J 4 bases; bases outside gene matches: 11. The CDR3 loop spans 16 amino acids. As DNA, the CDR3 is TGTGCCAGCATTATGGGTAGCGGGGGGTCCTCAGATACGCAGTATTTT. This codes for CASIMGSGGSSDTQYF.

V gene TRBV5-1 combines with J gene TRBJ2-3, with a tentative D call TRBD2 (6 bases). The V end lost 0 bases, the J end lost 1 base, and 12 bases lay between the germline ends. This CDR3 has 16 residues. Germline V lookup: CDR1 SGHRS, CDR2 YFSETQ. CDR3 bases: TGCGCCAGCAGCTTGGAAGGGCGGGGACGCACAGATACGCAGTATTTT. This translates into CASSLEGRGRTDTQYF.

The V call is TRBV10-3, the J call TRBJ2-1; the match to TRBD2 covers 7 bases. The ends lost 0 bases at V and 14 bases at J; junction bases unmatched: 10. CDR1 and CDR2 from the germline V gene are ENHRY and SYGVKD. The CDR3 spans 14 residues. CDR3 region: CAISESGLVNREFF. CDR3 nucleotides: TGTGCCATCAGTGAGTCTGGACTAGTAAATCGCGAGTTCTTC.

The CDR3 protein is CASSQDPPGRLSGYTF. The CDR3 region has the DNA TGCGCCAGCAGCCAAGATCCTCCAGGGCGTTTGTCTGGCTACACCTTC. The chain couples TRBV4-3 to TRBJ1-2; possible D gene TRBD1, 5 bases. V lost 0 bases and J lost 7, with 18 bases in between. The CDR3 loop spans 16 amino acids. Looked up from germline, CDR1 is LGHNA and CDR2 is YSLEER.

This clone showed up just a few times. This chain links TRBV5-1 with TRBJ2-1, with no clear D. The CDR3 has 13 residues. V was pared by 2 bases and J by 5 bases, with 8 bases between. From germline, CDR1 is SGHRS and CDR2 YFSETQ. Here the CDR3 DNA reads TGCGCCAGCAGCTTAGATCAGAACAATGAGCAGTTCTTC. As protein: CASSLDQNNEQFF.

The V and J genes are TRBV19 and TRBJ2-3; TRBD2 aligns across 11 bases. The CDR3 contains 16 residues. J gave up 5 bases and V 3 bases, and 7 bases lay outside the gene matches. Germline CDR1 reads LNHDA; CDR2 reads SQIVND (reference sequence). CDR3 region: CASSILLAGGQDTQYF. Here the CDR3 DNA reads TGTGCCAGTAGTATCCTCTTAGCGGGGGGGCAAGATACGCAGTATTTT.

The chain uses TRBV28 and TRBJ1-1; D might be TRBD1 (5 bases). The CDR3 spans 15 residues. Germline V gene data show CDR1 as MDHEN and CDR2 as SYDVKM. Trimming shortened V by 1 base and J by 0 bases, and 9 bases separated the two germline ends. The chain's CDR3 is CASSLLPGMNTEAFF. For the CDR3, the DNA is TGTGCCAGCAGTTTATTGCCAGGGATGAACACTGAAGCTTTCTTT.

The chain links TRBV9 to TRBJ2-7; no clear D gene. The CDR3 has 12 residues. The V gene lost 3 bases and the J gene lost 3 bases, with 7 bases spanning the gap. CDR1 and CDR2 (germline): SGDLS, YYNGEE. The CDR3: CASSDGHYEQYF. As DNA, the CDR3 is TGTGCCAGCAGCGATGGGCACTACGAGCAGTACTTC.

The rearrangement joins TRBV6-1 to TRBJ2-7, with 11 bases fitting TRBD2. CDR3 size: 13 residues. Looked up from germline, CDR1 is MNHNS and CDR2 is SASEGT. Unmatched junction bases numbered 6, after V lost 2 bases and J lost 12 bases. CDR3 DNA: TGTGCCAGCAGTGAATACGGGACTAGCGGAGCGTACTTC. This sequence encodes CASSEYGTSGAYF.

The chain combines TRBV9 with TRBJ2-5; the D gene is possibly TRBD2 (5 bases). This CDR3 region has 21 residues. Germline V gives CDR1 SGDLS, CDR2 YYNGEE. Trimming took off 0 bases at V and 7 bases at J, with 34 bases between the two ends. As DNA, the CDR3 is TGTGCCAGCAGCGTAGGAGTGGGTTTCGGGCTAGCAAGTGGAAGGCTGGGGACCCAGTACTTC. It encodes CASSVGVGFGLASGRLGTQYF.

The V and J genes are TRBV2 and TRBJ2-3; 7 nucleotides match TRBD2. V trimming: 3 bases; J trimming: 4 bases; junction bases outside the gene matches: 1. The CDR3 totals 13 residues. The germline CDR1 and CDR2 sequences are SNHLY and FYNNEI. The CDR3 nucleotides are TGTGCCAGCAGTGACCTAGCGGCAGATACGCAGTATTTT. The encoded protein is CASSDLAADTQYF. Together with reference TRBV2 and TRBJ2-3, the CDR3 gives the full variable domain: EPEVTQTPSHQVTQMGQEVILRCVPISNHLYFYWYRQILGQKVEFLVSFYNNEISEKSEIFDDQFSVERPDGSNFTLKIRSTKLEDSAMYFCASSDLAADTQYFGPGTRLTVL.

This clone was found a few times. CDR3: CASSLGGGAGNEQFF. The CDR3 bases are TGCGCCAGCAGCTTGGGCGGGGGGGCGGGCAATGAGCAGTTCTTC. The chain employs TRBV5-1 and TRBJ2-1, with 9 positions matching TRBD2. This CDR3 is 15 amino acids long. The trim removed 0 bases at V and 6 bases at J, leaving 4 bases unmatched. Germline CDR1 and CDR2: SGHRS and YFSETQ.

This clone was recorded only once. The V call is TRBV18, the J call TRBJ1-1; D possibly corresponds to TRBD1 (5 bases). Germline CDR1 KGHSH, CDR2 LQKENI. This CDR3 comprises 16 residues. With 5 bases removed from V and 1 base from J, the gap between germline ends came to 17 bases. The CDR3 nucleotides are TGTGCCAGCTCATCACGTCAACCAGGGTCGAACACTGAAGCTTTCTTT. Encoded protein: CASSSRQPGSNTEAFF.

This clone was observed a few times. The chain carries TRBV19 and TRBJ2-7; 7 nucleotides align to TRBD2. Trimming at V came to 6 bases and at J to 1 base, leaving 6 bases not matched to a gene. Germline lookup yields CDR1 LNHDA and CDR2 SQIVND (reference sequence). CDR3 length: 14 residues. The CDR3 is CASRASGKSYEQYF. The CDR3 nucleotides read TGTGCCAGTAGGGCTAGCGGTAAGTCCTACGAGCAGTACTTC.

The J gene is TRBJ2-5, the V gene TRBV27; D call uncertain. The V gene lost 0 bases and the J gene lost 1 base, with 9 bases spanning the gap. Germline V gives CDR1 MNHEY, CDR2 SMNVEV (reference sequence). CDR3 size: 15 residues. The CDR3: CASSLSWATQETQYF. CDR3 nucleotides: TGTGCCAGCAGTTTATCATGGGCGACCCAAGAGACCCAGTACTTC.